Listed below are T cell receptor beta chains from one sample, sequenced in a study of T cell changes during pregnancy in multiple sclerosis. The data were produced by immunoSEQ multiplex PCR, yet TCRdb's version contains in-frame clones alone and is incomplete. The repertoire holds 50,000 to 60,000 clones, with about nine tenths as singletons. The material was peripheral blood, obtained in the first trimester of pregnancy. These receptors were taken from a female donor in good health, enrolled as a control in a pregnancy study. Each CDR3 is given with its conserved first and last residue. The order of the fields is CDR3 protein, CDR3 DNA, D gene, V gene, J gene, clone size. D genes are given only for firm matches. Some rows mark clone size as missing; the rest say once, few, many or name a class of expanded clone.

cdr3_aa: CSARIMDTQYF
cdr3_nt: TGCAGTGCTAGAATCATGGATACGCAGTATTTT
d_call: -
v_call: TRBV20-1
j_call: TRBJ2-3
clone_size: -

cdr3_aa: CASQQWTGGPLGELFF
cdr3_nt: TGTGCCAGCCAGCAGTGGACGGGGGGGCCACTCGGGGAGCTGTTTTTT
d_call: TRBD2
v_call: TRBV10-3
j_call: TRBJ2-2
clone_size: -

cdr3_aa: CASSLYQGREQYF
cdr3_nt: TGTGCCAGCAGCTTATATCAGGGCCGCGAGCAGTACTTC
d_call: -
v_call: TRBV11-2
j_call: TRBJ2-7
clone_size: -

cdr3_aa: CASARMYNEQFF
cdr3_nt: TGTGCCAGCGCGAGGATGTACAATGAGCAGTTCTTC
d_call: -
v_call: TRBV9
j_call: TRBJ2-1
clone_size: many

cdr3_aa: CASSFAGQGSEAFF
cdr3_nt: TGTGCCAGCAGCTTTGCTGGACAGGGGAGTGAAGCTTTCTTT
d_call: TRBD1
v_call: TRBV11-2
j_call: TRBJ1-1
clone_size: -

cdr3_aa: CASSLAEASSYEQYF
cdr3_nt: TGCGCCAGCAGCTTGGCGGAAGCGAGCTCCTACGAGCAGTACTTC
d_call: -
v_call: TRBV5-1
j_call: TRBJ2-7
clone_size: -

cdr3_aa: CASSDHIRYEQYF
cdr3_nt: TGTGCCAGCAGTGACCATATTCGGTACGAGCAGTACTTC
d_call: -
v_call: TRBV2
j_call: TRBJ2-7
clone_size: -

cdr3_aa: CASDNGQGSYEQYF
cdr3_nt: TGTGCTAGTGACAACGGCCAGGGGTCCTACGAGCAGTACTTC
d_call: -
v_call: TRBV12-5
j_call: TRBJ2-7
clone_size: -

cdr3_aa: CASSEGYGGGAPDTQYF
cdr3_nt: TGTGCCAGCAGCGAAGGTTACGGCGGGGGGGCCCCAGATACGCAGTATTTT
d_call: TRBD2
v_call: TRBV9
j_call: TRBJ2-3
clone_size: -

cdr3_aa: CASSLARTGGQPQHF
cdr3_nt: TGTGCCAGCAGCTTAGCCCGGACAGGGGGTCAGCCCCAGCATTTT
d_call: TRBD1
v_call: TRBV7-8
j_call: TRBJ1-5
clone_size: -

cdr3_aa: CASSLVGTGAHGYTF
cdr3_nt: TGCGCCAGCAGCTTGGTTGGGACAGGGGCGCATGGCTACACCTTC
d_call: TRBD1
v_call: TRBV5-1
j_call: TRBJ1-2
clone_size: once

cdr3_aa: CSVEDWQGETQYF
cdr3_nt: TGCAGCGTTGAAGATTGGCAGGGGGAGACCCAGTACTTC
d_call: -
v_call: TRBV29-1
j_call: TRBJ2-5
clone_size: -